These T cell receptor beta chains were read from a single sample in a study of blood T cells in healthy people across ages. One entry per CDR3 protein results from TCRdb running MiXCR on the 5' RACE reads. The table lists some 760,000 distinct CDR3 sequences, 20% to 25% of them singletons. These data are also associated with another study on T cells of mothers and their children.

The sequencing sample was made of blood. All receptors derive from a boy younger than 18 in good health. Each CDR3 is given with its conserved first and last residue. Fields, in order: CDR3 DNA, CDR3 protein, J gene, V gene, clone size, D gene. The D gene is left open where the match is weak. The listing skips clone size in some rows; elsewhere it reads once, few, many or a size class.

CDR3nt: TGTGCCAGCAGCTTATTAGCCAGGATTCAAGAGACCCAGTACTTC
CDR3aa: CASSLLARIQETQYF
j_gene: TRBJ2-5
v_gene: TRBV11-2
abundance: NA
d_gene: NA

CDR3nt: TGTGCCAGCAGCCCGACACCCCAAACTGAAGCTTTCTTT
CDR3aa: CASSPTPQTEAFF
j_gene: TRBJ1-1
v_gene: TRBV6-2/TRBV6-3
abundance: NA
d_gene: NA

CDR3nt: TGTGCCAGCAGCTCCGGGACAACAGAAAGCTCCTACGAGCAGTACTTC
CDR3aa: CASSSGTTESSYEQYF
j_gene: TRBJ2-7
v_gene: TRBV6-2/TRBV6-3
abundance: NA
d_gene: NA

CDR3nt: TGTGCCAGCAGCTTGGTGGGGGGGTGGACCTACGAGCAGTACTTC
CDR3aa: CASSLVGGWTYEQYF
j_gene: TRBJ2-7
v_gene: TRBV5-5
abundance: few
d_gene: TRBD2

CDR3nt: TGTGCCAGCAGCTTGGTCGCCGCGAAGTTGAACACTGAAGCTTTCTTT
CDR3aa: CASSLVAAKLNTEAFF
j_gene: TRBJ1-1
v_gene: TRBV7-9
abundance: NA
d_gene: NA

CDR3nt: TGTGCCAGCAGCTTATCTGAGGGCACTGAAGCTTTCTTT
CDR3aa: CASSLSEGTEAFF
j_gene: TRBJ1-1
v_gene: TRBV12-3/TRBV12-4
abundance: many
d_gene: NA

CDR3nt: TGTGCCAGCAGCGTAAGGCTAGCTTTCATCGGTGAGCAGTTCTTC
CDR3aa: CASSVRLAFIGEQFF
j_gene: TRBJ2-1
v_gene: TRBV9
abundance: few
d_gene: NA

CDR3nt: TGCGCCAGCAGCGATGGCGGACCCGCACCCTACGAGCAGTACTTC
CDR3aa: CASSDGGPAPYEQYF
j_gene: TRBJ2-7
v_gene: TRBV5-1
abundance: NA
d_gene: NA

CDR3nt: TGTGCCAGCAGTTTTATGGGGGTGCGGGAGTCAGACAAAAACATTCAGTACTTC
CDR3aa: CASSFMGVRESDKNIQYF
j_gene: TRBJ2-4
v_gene: TRBV28
abundance: NA
d_gene: TRBD2

CDR3nt: TGCGCCAGCAGCTTGGACTATGAGCAGTTCTTC
CDR3aa: CASSLDYEQFF
j_gene: TRBJ2-1
v_gene: TRBV5-1
abundance: few
d_gene: NA

CDR3nt: TGTGCCAGCAGTTACAATACAGGCTACAATGAGCAGTTCTTC
CDR3aa: CASSYNTGYNEQFF
j_gene: TRBJ2-1
v_gene: TRBV6-2/TRBV6-3
abundance: NA
d_gene: NA

CDR3nt: TGTGCCAGCAGTCTACTAGGTCTGCCTGAAGCTTTCTTT
CDR3aa: CASSLLGLPEAFF
j_gene: TRBJ1-1
v_gene: TRBV12-3/TRBV12-4
abundance: NA
d_gene: NA

CDR3nt: TGCAGCGTTGGACAGGGGTTTTACGAGCAGTACTTC
CDR3aa: CSVGQGFYEQYF
j_gene: TRBJ2-7
v_gene: TRBV29-1
abundance: NA
d_gene: TRBD1

CDR3nt: TGCGCCAGCAGCTGGCCGGGCGGGTCCACAGATACGCAGTATTTT
CDR3aa: CASSWPGGSTDTQYF
j_gene: TRBJ2-3
v_gene: TRBV5-1
abundance: NA
d_gene: NA

CDR3nt: TGCAGCGTTGAGGGAGGGCTAACTTACGAGCAGTACTTC
CDR3aa: CSVEGGLTYEQYF
j_gene: TRBJ2-7
v_gene: TRBV29-1
abundance: NA
d_gene: TRBD2

CDR3nt: TGTGCCTGGAGTGTATATCTTGGCTACACCTTC
CDR3aa: CAWSVYLGYTF
j_gene: TRBJ1-2
v_gene: TRBV30
abundance: NA
d_gene: NA